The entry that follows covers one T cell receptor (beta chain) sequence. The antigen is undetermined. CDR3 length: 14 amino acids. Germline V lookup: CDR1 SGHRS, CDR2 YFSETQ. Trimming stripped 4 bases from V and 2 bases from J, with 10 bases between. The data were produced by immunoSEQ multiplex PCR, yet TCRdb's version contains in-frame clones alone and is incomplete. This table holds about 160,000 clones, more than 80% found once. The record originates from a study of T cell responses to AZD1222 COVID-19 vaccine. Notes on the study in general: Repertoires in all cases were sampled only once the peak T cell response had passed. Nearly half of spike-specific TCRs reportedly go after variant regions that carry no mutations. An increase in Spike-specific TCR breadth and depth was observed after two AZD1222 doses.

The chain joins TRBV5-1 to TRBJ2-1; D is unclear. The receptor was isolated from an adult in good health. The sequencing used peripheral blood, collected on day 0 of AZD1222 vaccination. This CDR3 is CASSPDRAYNEQFF. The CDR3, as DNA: TGCGCCAGCAGCCCCGACCGGGCCTACAATGAGCAGTTCTTC.